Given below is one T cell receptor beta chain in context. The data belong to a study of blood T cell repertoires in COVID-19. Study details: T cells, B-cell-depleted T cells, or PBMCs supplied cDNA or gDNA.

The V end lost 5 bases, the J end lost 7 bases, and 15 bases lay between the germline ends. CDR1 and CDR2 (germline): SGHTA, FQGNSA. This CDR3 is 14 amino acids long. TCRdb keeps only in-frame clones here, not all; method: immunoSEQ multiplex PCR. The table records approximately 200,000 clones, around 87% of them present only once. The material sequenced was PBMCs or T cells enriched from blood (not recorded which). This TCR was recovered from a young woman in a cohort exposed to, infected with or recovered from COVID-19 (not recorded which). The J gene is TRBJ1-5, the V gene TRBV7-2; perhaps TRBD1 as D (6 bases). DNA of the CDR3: TGTGCCAGCAGCCCGTGGACAGATGGACAGCCCCAGCATTTT. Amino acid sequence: CASSPWTDGQPQHF.